Listed below are T cell receptor beta chains from one sample, sequenced in a study of OX40 agonist ivuxolimab in advanced cancers. Some clones are missing from TCRdb's copy, which holds only in-frame ones; the method was immunoSEQ multiplex PCR. The table shows tens of thousands of clones, with approximately 90% occurring only once. This specimen was CD4+ or CD8+ T cells sorted from blood, taken in a trial of the OX40 agonist ivuxolimab. These receptors were taken from an adult with an advanced solid tumor such as melanoma, head and neck, liver or kidney cancer. The conserved cysteine and the conserved F or W are not part of the CDR3 here. A clone size is listed for some rows: how often the clone was seen (once, few, many), or a class if it is expanded.

v_gene | abundance | CDR3aa
TRBV6-6 | . | ASSRGEGQPQH
TRBV27 | once | ASSLSGQTVYGYT
TRBV25-1 | . | ASSHQGGVGTEAF
TRBV7-9 | . | ASSEGFSYEQY
TRBV4-1 | . | ASSQGTLTEAF
TRBV28 | . | ASRSTGASSYEQY
TRBV5-4 | . | ASSLDRGEQY
TRBV6-6 | . | ASSYPAARMNTEAF
TRBV10-3 | . | AISETSGARTYEQY
TRBV12-5 | . | ASDDNPNTGELF
TRBV5-6 | . | ASSLGALVTEAF
TRBV19 | . | ASSSIRGQLQGFYNEQF
TRBV2 | once | ASIRRQGDLVGSYNEQF
TRBV11-2 | . | ASSLRNGGTEAF
TRBV18 | . | ASSPQREGLEQY
TRBV11-2 | once | ASSSTTGPRNQPQH